The source of this T cell receptor (beta chain) is a study of cytomegalovirus exposure and HLA in healthy donors. PCR amplification relied on 60 Vbeta primers (plus 13 Jbeta primers). Produced via immunoSEQ multiplex PCR; TCRdb's table is partial and in-frame only. The table records 100,000 to 150,000 clones, approximately 74% of them present only once. The CDR3 contains 16 residues. Unmatched junction bases numbered 8, after V lost 0 bases and J lost 6 bases. Germline values: CDR1 SGDLS, CDR2 YYNGEE. This TCR was recovered from a man aged 40-49 years in good health and CMV-seropositive. The chain links TRBV9 to TRBJ2-2, with TRBD2 matching 7 bases. Sample: PBMCs. CDR3 residues: CASSVEGAGVAGELFF. In DNA form, the CDR3 reads TGTGCCAGCAGCGTAGAGGGCGCGGGAGTGGCCGGGGAGCTGTTTTTT.